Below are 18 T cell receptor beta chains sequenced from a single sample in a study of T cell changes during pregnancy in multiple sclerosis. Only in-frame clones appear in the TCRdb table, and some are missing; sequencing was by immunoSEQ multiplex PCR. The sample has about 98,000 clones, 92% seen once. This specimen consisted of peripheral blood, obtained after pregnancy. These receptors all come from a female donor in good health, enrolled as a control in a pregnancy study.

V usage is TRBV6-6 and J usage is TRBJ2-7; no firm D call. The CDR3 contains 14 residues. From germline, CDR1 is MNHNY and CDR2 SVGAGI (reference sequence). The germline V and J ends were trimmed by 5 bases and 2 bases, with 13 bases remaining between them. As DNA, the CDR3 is TGTGCCAGCAGTAATCGGGTGGAGACCTACGAGCAGTACTTC. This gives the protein CASSNRVETYEQYF.

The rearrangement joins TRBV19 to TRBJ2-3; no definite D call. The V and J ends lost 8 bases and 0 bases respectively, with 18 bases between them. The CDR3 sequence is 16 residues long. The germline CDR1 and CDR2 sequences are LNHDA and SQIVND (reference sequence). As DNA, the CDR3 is TGTGCCAGTTCCTCTCTCTTGAGGTCAAGCACAGATACGCAGTATTTT. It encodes CASSSLLRSSTDTQYF.

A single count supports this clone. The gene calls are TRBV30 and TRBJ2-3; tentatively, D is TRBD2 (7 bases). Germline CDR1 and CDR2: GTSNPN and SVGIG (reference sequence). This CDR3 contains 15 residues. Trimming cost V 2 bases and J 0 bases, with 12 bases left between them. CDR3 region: CAWSNGGRSTDTQYF. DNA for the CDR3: TGTGCCTGGAGTAACGGGGGGCGTAGCACAGATACGCAGTATTTT.

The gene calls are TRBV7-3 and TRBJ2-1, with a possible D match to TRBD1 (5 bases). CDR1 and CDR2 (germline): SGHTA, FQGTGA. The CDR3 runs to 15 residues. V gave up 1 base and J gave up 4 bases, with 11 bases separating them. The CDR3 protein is CASSLRQSAYNEQFF. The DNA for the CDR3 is TGTGCCAGCAGCTTAAGACAGTCCGCTTACAATGAGCAGTTCTTC.

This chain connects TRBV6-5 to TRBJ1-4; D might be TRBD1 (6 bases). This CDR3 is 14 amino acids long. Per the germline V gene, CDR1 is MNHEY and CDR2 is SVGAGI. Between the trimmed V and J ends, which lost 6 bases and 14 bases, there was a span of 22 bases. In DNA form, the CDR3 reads TGTGCCAGCAGCGCCGACACAGGGAATGAGAGGCTGTTTTTT. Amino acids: CASSADTGNERLFF.

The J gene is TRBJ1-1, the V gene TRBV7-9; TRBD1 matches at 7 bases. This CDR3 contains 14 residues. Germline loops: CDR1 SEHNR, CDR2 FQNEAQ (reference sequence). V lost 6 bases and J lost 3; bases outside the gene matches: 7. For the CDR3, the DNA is TGTGCCAGCAGTATACAGGGGTTTTACACTGAAGCTTTCTTT. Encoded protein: CASSIQGFYTEAFF.

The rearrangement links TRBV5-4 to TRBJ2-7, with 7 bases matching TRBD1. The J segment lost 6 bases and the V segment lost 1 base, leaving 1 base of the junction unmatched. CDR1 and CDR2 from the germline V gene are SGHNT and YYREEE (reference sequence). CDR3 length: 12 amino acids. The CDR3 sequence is CASSLTGAEQYF. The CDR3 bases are TGTGCCAGCAGCTTGACAGGGGCCGAGCAGTACTTC.

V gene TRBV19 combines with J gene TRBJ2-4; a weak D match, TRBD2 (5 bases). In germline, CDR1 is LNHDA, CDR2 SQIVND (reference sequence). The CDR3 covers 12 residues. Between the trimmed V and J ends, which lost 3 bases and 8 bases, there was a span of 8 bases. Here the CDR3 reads CASSIEGDIQYF. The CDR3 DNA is TGTGCCAGTAGTATCGAGGGAGACATTCAGTACTTC.

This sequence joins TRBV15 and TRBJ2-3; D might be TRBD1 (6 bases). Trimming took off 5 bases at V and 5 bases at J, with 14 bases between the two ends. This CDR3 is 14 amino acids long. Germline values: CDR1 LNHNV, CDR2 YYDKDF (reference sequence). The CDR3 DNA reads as TGTGCCACCAGCGCCAGGGGTAGACTAGATACGCAGTATTTT. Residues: CATSARGRLDTQYF.

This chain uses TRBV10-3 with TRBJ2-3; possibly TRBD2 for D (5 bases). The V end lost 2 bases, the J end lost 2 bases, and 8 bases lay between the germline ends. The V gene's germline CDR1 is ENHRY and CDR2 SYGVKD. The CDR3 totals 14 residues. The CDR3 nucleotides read TGTGCCATCAGTGAGCGGGAATCCACAGATACGCAGTATTTT. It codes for CAISERESTDTQYF.

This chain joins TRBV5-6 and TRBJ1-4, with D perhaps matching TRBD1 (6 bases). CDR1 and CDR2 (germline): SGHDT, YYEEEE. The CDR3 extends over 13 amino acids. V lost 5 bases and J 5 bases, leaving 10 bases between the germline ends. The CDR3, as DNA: TGTGCCAGCAGATGGGGGCTGAATGAAAAACTGTTTTTT. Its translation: CASRWGLNEKLFF.

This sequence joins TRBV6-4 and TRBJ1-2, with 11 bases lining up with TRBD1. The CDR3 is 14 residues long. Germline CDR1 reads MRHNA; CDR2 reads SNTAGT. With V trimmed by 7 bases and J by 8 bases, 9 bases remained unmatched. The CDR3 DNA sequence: TGTGCCAGCAATAGCGGACAGGGGGCAACGGGCTACACCTTC. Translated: CASNSGQGATGYTF.

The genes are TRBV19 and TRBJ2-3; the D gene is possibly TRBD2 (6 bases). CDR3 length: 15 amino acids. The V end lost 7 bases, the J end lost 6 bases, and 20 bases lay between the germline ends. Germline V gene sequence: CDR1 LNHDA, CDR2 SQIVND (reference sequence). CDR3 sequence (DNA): TGTGCCAGTATTTGGGGGAGGAGGTCGGAGGATACGCAGTATTTT. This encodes CASIWGRRSEDTQYF.

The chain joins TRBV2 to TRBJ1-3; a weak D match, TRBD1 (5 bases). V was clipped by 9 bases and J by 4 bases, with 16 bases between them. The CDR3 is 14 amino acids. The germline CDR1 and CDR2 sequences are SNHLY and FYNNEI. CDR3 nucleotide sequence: TGTGCCAGTGACAGTGTGGGCACAGGAAACACCATATATTTT. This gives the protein CASDSVGTGNTIYF.

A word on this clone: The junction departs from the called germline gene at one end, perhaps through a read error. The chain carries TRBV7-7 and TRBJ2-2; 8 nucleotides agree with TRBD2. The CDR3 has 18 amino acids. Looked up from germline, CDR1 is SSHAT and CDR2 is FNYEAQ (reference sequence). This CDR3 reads CASSLYTGGPFNTGELFF. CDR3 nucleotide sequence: TGTGCTAGCAGCTTGTATACGGGAGGGCCGTTTAACACCGGGGAGCTGTTTTTT.

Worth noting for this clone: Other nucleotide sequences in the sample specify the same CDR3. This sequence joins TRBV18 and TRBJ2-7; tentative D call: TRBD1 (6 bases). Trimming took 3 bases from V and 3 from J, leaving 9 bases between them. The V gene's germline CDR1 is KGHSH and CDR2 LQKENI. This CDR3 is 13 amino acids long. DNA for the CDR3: TGTGCCAGCTCACCGCCGGACAGCTACGAGCAGTACTTC. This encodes CASSPPDSYEQYF.

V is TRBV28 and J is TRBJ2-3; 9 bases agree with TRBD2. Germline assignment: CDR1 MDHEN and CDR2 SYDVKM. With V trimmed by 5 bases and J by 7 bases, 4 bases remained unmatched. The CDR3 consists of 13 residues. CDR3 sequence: CASSRSGRNTQYF. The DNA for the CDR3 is TGTGCCAGCAGTAGGAGCGGGAGGAATACGCAGTATTTT.

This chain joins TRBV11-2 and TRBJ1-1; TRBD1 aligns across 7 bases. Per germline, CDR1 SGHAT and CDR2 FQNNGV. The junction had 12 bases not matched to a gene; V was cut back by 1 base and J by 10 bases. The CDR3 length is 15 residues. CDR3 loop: CASSLGTGVMIRAFF. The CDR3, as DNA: TGTGCCAGCAGCTTAGGAACAGGGGTTATGATAAGAGCTTTCTTT.